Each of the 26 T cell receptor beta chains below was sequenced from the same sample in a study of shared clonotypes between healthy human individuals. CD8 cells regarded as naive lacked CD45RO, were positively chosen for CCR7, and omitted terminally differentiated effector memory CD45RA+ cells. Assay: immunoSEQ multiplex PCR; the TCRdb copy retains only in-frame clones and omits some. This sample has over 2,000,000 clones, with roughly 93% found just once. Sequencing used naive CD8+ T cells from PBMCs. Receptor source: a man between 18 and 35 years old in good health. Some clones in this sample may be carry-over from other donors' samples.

CDR3 loop: CATTGNNEQFF. In DNA, the CDR3 is TGTGCCACCACCGGGAACAATGAGCAGTTCTTC. The chain employs TRBV10-3 and TRBJ2-1; possible D gene TRBD2, 5 bases. CDR3 length: 11 amino acids. Germline V gene lookup returns CDR1 ENHRY and CDR2 SYGVKD. The V and J ends lost 10 bases and 5 bases respectively, with 9 bases between them.

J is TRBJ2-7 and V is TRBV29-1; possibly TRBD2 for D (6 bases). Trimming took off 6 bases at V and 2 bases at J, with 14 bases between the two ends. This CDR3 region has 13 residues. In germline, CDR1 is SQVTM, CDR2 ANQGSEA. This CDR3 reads CSVAGRGTYEQYF. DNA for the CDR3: TGCAGCGTCGCCGGGCGGGGAACCTACGAGCAGTACTTC.

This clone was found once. Here the CDR3 reads CASSSLAANEQFF. DNA of the CDR3: TGTGCCAGCAGCTCATTAGCGGCTAATGAGCAGTTCTTC. The chain has TRBV7-2 and TRBJ2-1; tentative D call: TRBD2 (6 bases). In germline, CDR1 is SGHTA, CDR2 FQGNSA. V shed 4 bases and J shed 7 bases, with 11 bases lying between them. The CDR3 runs to 13 residues. Drawing the rest from reference TRBV7-2 and TRBJ2-1, the complete variable domain is GAGVSQSPSNKVTEKGKDVELRCDPISGHTALYWYRQSLGQGLEFLIYFQGNSAPDKSGLPSDRFSAERTGGSVSTLTIQRTQQEDSAVYLCASSSLAANEQFFGPGTRLTVL.

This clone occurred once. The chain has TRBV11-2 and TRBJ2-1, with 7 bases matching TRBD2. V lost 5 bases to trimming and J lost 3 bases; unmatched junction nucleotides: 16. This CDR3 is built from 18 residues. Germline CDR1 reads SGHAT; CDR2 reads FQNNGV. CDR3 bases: TGTGCCAGCAGCCCTAGGCTAGCGGACCTTGGGGTCTACAATGAGCAGTTCTTC. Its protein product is CASSPRLADLGVYNEQFF.

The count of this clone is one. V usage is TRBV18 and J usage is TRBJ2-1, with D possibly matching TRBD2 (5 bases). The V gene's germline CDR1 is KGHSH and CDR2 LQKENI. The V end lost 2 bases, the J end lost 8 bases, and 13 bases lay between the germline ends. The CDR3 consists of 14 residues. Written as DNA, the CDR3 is TGTGCCAGCTCACCATCGCAACCCGGGGATGAGCAGTTCTTC. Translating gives CASSPSQPGDEQFF.

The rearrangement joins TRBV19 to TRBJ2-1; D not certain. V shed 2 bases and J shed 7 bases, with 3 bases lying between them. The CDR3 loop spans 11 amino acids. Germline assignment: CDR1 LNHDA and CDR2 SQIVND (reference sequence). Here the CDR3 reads CASSIWNEQFF. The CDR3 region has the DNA TGTGCCAGTAGTATATGGAATGAGCAGTTCTTC.

The CDR3 loop reads CASSTPLDVYGYTF. In DNA form, the CDR3 reads TGTGCCAGTAGTACACCGCTCGACGTCTATGGCTACACCTTC. This chain links TRBV19 with TRBJ1-2, with D uncertain. Germline V gene lookup returns CDR1 LNHDA and CDR2 SQIVND (reference sequence). The CDR3 has 14 residues. Trimming removed 4 bases from V and 4 bases from J, with 13 bases in between. Full variable domain (outside the CDR3, taken from reference TRBV19 and TRBJ1-2): DGGITQSPKYLFRKEGQNVTLSCEQNLNHDAMYWYRQDPGQGLRLIYYSQIVNDFQKGDIAEGYSVSREKKESFPLTVTSAQKNPTAFYLCASSTPLDVYGYTFGSGTRLTVV.

The CDR3 bases are TGTGCCAGTAGTAGCTGGACAGGGTCGGGCACTGAAGCTTTCTTT. This gives the protein CASSSWTGSGTEAFF. The chain joins TRBV19 to TRBJ1-1; 8 bases fit TRBD1. Germline V gene data show CDR1 as LNHDA and CDR2 as SQIVND (reference sequence). The V gene end was trimmed by 4 bases and the J gene end by 4 bases; junction bases not matched to a gene: 8. CDR3 length equals 15 residues.

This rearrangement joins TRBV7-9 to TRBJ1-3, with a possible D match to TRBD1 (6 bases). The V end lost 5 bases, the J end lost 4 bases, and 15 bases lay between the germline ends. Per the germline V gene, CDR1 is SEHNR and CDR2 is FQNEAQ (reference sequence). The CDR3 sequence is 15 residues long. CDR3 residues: CASSRETGSGNTIYF. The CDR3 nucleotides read TGTGCCAGCAGCCGAGAAACAGGGTCCGGAAACACCATATATTTT.

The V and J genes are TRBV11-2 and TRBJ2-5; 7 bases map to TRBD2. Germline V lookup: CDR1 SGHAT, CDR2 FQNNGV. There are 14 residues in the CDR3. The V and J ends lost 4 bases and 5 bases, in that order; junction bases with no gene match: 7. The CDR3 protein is CASSSWTRGETQYF. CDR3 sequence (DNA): TGTGCCAGCAGCTCCTGGACTAGAGGGGAGACCCAGTACTTC. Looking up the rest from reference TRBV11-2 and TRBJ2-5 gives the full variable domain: EAGVAQSPRYKIIEKRQSVAFWCNPISGHATLYWYQQILGQGPKLLIQFQNNGVVDDSQLPKDRFSAERLKGVDSTLKIQPAKLEDSAVYLCASSSWTRGETQYFGPGTRLLVL.

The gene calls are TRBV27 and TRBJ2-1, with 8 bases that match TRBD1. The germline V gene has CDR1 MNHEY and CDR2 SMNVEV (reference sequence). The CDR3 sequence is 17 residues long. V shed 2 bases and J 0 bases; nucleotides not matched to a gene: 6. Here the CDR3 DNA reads TGTGCCAGCAGTTTAGGGACAGGACCTAGCTCCTACAATGAGCAGTTCTTC. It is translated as CASSLGTGPSSYNEQFF.

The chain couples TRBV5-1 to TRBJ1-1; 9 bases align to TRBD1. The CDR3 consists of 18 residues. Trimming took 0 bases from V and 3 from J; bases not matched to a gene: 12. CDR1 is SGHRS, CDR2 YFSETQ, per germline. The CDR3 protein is CASSLGLPGQGVDTEAFF. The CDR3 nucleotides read TGCGCCAGCAGCTTGGGCTTACCGGGACAGGGAGTTGACACTGAAGCTTTCTTT.

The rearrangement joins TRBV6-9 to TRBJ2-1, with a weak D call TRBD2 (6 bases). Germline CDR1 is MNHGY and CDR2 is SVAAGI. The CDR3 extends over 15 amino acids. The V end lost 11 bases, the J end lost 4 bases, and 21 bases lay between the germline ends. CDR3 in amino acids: CARIGTGGNYNEQFF. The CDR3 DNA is TGTGCCCGAATTGGGACTGGCGGTAATTACAATGAGCAGTTCTTC.

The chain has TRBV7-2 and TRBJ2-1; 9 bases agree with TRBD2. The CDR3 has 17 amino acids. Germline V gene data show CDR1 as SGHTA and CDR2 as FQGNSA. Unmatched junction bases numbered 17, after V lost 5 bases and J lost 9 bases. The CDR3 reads CASSAPPGREGRGEQFF. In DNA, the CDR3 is TGTGCCAGCAGCGCTCCCCCGGGGCGGGAGGGACGCGGTGAGCAGTTCTTC.

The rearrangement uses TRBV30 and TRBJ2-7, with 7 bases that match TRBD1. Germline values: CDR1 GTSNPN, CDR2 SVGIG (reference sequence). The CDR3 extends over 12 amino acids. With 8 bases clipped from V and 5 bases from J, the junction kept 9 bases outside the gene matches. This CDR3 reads CAGLTTGNEQYF. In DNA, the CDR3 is TGTGCCGGCCTGACGACAGGGAACGAGCAGTACTTC.

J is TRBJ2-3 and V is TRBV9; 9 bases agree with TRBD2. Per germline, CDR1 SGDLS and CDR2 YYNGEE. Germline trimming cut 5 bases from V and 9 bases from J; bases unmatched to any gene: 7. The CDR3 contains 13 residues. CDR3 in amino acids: CASRGLAGGTQYF. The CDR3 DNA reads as TGTGCCAGCAGGGGACTAGCCGGCGGAACGCAGTATTTT.

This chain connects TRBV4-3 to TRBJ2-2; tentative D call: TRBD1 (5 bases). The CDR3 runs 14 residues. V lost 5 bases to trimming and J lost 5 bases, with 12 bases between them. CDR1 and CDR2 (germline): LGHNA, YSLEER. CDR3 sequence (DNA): TGCGCCAGCAGCTACAGGTTTGCGACCGGGGAGCTGTTTTTT. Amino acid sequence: CASSYRFATGELFF.

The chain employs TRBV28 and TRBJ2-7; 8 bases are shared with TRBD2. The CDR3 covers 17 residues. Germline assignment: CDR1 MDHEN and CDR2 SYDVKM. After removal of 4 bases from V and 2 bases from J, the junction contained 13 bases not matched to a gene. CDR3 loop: CASSSPRELAGTYEQYF. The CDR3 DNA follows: TGTGCCAGCAGTTCCCCCCGGGAGCTAGCGGGTACCTACGAGCAGTACTTC.

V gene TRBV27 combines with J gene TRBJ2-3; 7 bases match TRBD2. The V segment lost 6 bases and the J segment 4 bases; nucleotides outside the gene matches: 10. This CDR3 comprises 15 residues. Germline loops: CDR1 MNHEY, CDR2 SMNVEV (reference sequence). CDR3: CASSTLANLADTQYF. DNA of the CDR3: TGTGCCAGCAGCACACTAGCGAATTTGGCAGATACGCAGTATTTT.

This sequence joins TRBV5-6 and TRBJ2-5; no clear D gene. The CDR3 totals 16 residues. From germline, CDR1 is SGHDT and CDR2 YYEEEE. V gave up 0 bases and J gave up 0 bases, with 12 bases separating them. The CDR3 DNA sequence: TGTGCCAGCAGCTTGGATCGGAACCTATACCAAGAGACCCAGTACTTC. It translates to CASSLDRNLYQETQYF.

CDR3 protein: CAISTGGYNEQFF. The CDR3 bases are TGTGCCATTTCGACAGGCGGGTACAATGAGCAGTTCTTC. The genes are TRBV10-3 and TRBJ2-1, with D possibly being TRBD1 (6 bases). The V end was cut by 9 bases, the J end by 4 bases, with 13 bases between. The CDR3 consists of 13 residues. Germline V gives CDR1 ENHRY, CDR2 SYGVKD.

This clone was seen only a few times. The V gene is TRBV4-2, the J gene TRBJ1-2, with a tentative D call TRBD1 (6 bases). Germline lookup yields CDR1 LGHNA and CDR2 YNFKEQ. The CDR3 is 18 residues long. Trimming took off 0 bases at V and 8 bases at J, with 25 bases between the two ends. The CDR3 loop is CASSQEGSRTASLLGYTF. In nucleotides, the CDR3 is TGTGCCAGCAGCCAAGAGGGGTCCCGGACAGCAAGCCTTTTGGGCTACACCTTC.

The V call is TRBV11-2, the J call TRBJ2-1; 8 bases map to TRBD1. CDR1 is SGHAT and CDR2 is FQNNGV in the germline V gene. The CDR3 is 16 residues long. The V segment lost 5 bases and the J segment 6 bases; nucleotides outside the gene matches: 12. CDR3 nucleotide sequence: TGTGCCAGCAGCAACCGACAGGGGCGGGTTTTCAATGAGCAGTTCTTC. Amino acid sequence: CASSNRQGRVFNEQFF.

Written as DNA, the CDR3 is TGTGCCTGGAGTTTGTTGGTCAGGGAGGCGTACAATGAGCAGTTCTTC. It specifies CAWSLLVREAYNEQFF. The rearrangement joins TRBV30 to TRBJ2-1, with a possible D match to TRBD2 (6 bases). This CDR3 is built from 16 residues. Trimming pared 2 bases from V and 4 bases from J, leaving 18 bases between. The V gene's germline CDR1 is GTSNPN and CDR2 SVGIG (reference sequence).

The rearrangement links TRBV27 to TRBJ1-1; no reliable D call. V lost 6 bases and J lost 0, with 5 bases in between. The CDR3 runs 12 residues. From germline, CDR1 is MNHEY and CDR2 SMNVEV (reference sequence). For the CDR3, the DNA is TGTGCCAGCAGACAGATGAACACTGAAGCTTTCTTT. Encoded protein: CASRQMNTEAFF.

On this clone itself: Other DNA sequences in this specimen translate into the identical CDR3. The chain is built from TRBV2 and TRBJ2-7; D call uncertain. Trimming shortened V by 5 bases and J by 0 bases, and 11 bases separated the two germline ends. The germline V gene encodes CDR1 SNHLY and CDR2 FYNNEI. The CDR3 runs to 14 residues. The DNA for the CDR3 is TGTGCCAGCAGTCGTTCAGCGAGCTCCTACGAGCAGTACTTC. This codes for CASSRSASSYEQYF.